This paragraph covers one TCR beta chain sequence. TCRdb's copy holds only in-frame clones and misses some; the assay was immunoSEQ multiplex PCR. The sample yields tens of thousands of clones, around 90% seen once. This specimen comes from a study of control samples from healthy donors and cancer patients. V was shortened by 6 bases and J by 9 bases, with 12 bases between the two germline ends. Germline loops: CDR1 MNHEY, CDR2 SVGAGI. The CDR3 extends over 12 amino acids. The receptor comes from a woman aged 45-60 years with colorectal cancer. The V and J genes are TRBV6-5 and TRBJ2-1; possible D gene TRBD2, 6 bases. Sequenced: PBMCs. The chain's CDR3 is CASRSRGGEQFF. The CDR3 DNA reads TGTGCCAGCAGGTCTAGGGGAGGTGAGCAGTTCTTC.